The 30 T cell receptor beta chains presented below share a single source sample, sequenced in a study of T cell responses to AZD1222 COVID-19 vaccine. Assay: immunoSEQ multiplex PCR; the TCRdb copy retains only in-frame clones and omits some. The table shows more than 95,000 clones, with more than 85% occurring only once. Specimen: peripheral blood, collected on day 0 of AZD1222 vaccination. These receptors were collected from an adult in good health.

J is TRBJ2-2 and V is TRBV24-1, with 8 bases aligning to TRBD1. The CDR3 length is 17 residues. The V gene's germline CDR1 is KGHDR and CDR2 SFDVKD. V trimming: 5 bases; J trimming: 10 bases; junction bases outside the gene matches: 17. The CDR3 sequence: CATSGRTGPYDEVELFF. The CDR3 nucleotides are TGTGCCACCAGTGGTCGGACAGGGCCCTACGATGAAGTGGAGCTGTTTTTT.

The chain recombines TRBV5-1 with TRBJ2-5; D unclear. Per the germline V gene, CDR1 is SGHRS and CDR2 is YFSETQ. The CDR3 totals 13 residues. V was cut by 0 bases and J by 5 bases, with 8 bases left in between. The CDR3 spells CASSLARRETQYF. The CDR3 coding sequence is TGCGCCAGCAGCTTGGCCAGGCGGGAGACCCAGTACTTC.

This CDR3 reads CSAFQLETQYF. The CDR3 DNA reads TGCAGTGCTTTCCAGTTAGAGACCCAGTACTTC. The chain is built from TRBV20-1 and TRBJ2-5; D remains ambiguous. This CDR3 is 11 amino acids long. Trimming cost V 5 bases and J 4 bases, with 8 bases left between them. Germline CDR1 is DFQATT and CDR2 is SNEGSKA (reference sequence).

This clone has just a few counts. The V call is TRBV12-3 or TRBV12-4, the J call TRBJ2-5, with D hard to call. Trimming pared 5 bases from V and 0 bases from J, leaving 7 bases between. The length of the CDR3 is 13 residues. DNA for the CDR3: TGTGCCAGCAGTGTTAGCTACCAAGAGACCCAGTACTTC. Protein product: CASSVSYQETQYF.

In regard to this clone: One junction end does not reproduce the germline sequence, and a read error may be involved. The V call is TRBV9, the J call TRBJ1-2; TRBD1 is a possible D gene (5 bases). CDR3 length: 12 residues. CDR1 is SGDLS, CDR2 YYNGEE, per germline. CDR3 protein: CASSGYRYDYTF. CDR3 bases: TGTGCCAGCAGCGGGTACAGGTATGACTACACCTTC.

The CDR3 coding sequence is TGTGCCAGCAGCTTAGCGGGGACCTACAATGAGCAGTTCTTC. Translation gives CASSLAGTYNEQFF. The J gene is TRBJ2-1, the V gene TRBV11-3; weak D call: TRBD2 (5 bases). Germline CDR1 reads SGHNT; CDR2 reads YENEEA. This CDR3 contains 14 residues. V lost 1 base and J 2 bases, leaving 6 bases between the germline ends.

The chain recombines TRBV27 with TRBJ2-1, with D possibly called TRBD1 or TRBD2 (5 bases each). V lost 1 base to trimming and J lost 0 bases, with 19 bases between them. The CDR3 extends over 19 amino acids. Germline loops: CDR1 MNHEY, CDR2 SMNVEV (reference sequence). CDR3 nucleotide sequence: TGTGCCAGCAGTTTATGGGGGACCCTAAGTGGAGGCTCCTACAATGAGCAGTTCTTC. Translation gives CASSLWGTLSGGSYNEQFF.

The V and J genes are TRBV7-6 and TRBJ2-2; TRBD2 is a possible D gene (6 bases). The CDR3 consists of 17 residues. The germline V gene encodes CDR1 SGHVS and CDR2 FNYEAQ. V lost 5 bases, J lost 4 bases, and 20 bases lay in between. The CDR3 sequence is CASSRSQLAFGTGELFF. CDR3 DNA: TGTGCCAGCAGCCGATCCCAACTAGCATTCGGCACCGGGGAGCTGTTTTTT. Looking up the rest from reference TRBV7-6 and TRBJ2-2 gives the full variable domain: GAGVSQSPRYKVTKRGQDVALRCDPISGHVSLYWYRQALGQGPEFLTYFNYEAQQDKSGLPNDRFSAERPEGSISTLTIQRTEQRDSAMYRCASSRSQLAFGTGELFFGEGSRLTVL.

The chain couples TRBV6-4 to TRBJ1-6; D is ambiguous. The CDR3 is made up of 13 amino acids. CDR1 and CDR2 from the germline V gene are MRHNA and SNTAGT. Trimming cost V 2 bases and J 10 bases, with 9 bases left between them. The CDR3 coding sequence is TGTGCCAGCAGTGACAGGACGGGATCACCCCTCCACTTT. It encodes CASSDRTGSPLHF.

The rearrangement uses TRBV6-2 or TRBV6-3 and TRBJ1-2; weak D call: TRBD1 (5 bases). V was cut by 0 bases and J by 8 bases, with 16 bases left in between. The CDR3 length is 15 residues. Germline CDR1 MNHEY, CDR2 SVGEGT. The CDR3: CASSYSLGLLGGYTF. The CDR3 bases are TGTGCCAGCAGTTACTCCCTGGGGCTACTAGGGGGCTACACCTTC.

V and J are TRBV9 and TRBJ2-5; D possibly matches TRBD1 or TRBD2 (6 bases each). Germline V CDR1 and CDR2: SGDLS, YYNGEE. The V gene lost 0 bases and the J gene lost 1 base, with 13 bases spanning the gap. The length of the CDR3 is 16 residues. CDR3 sequence: CASSVAGGRPQETQYF. CDR3 DNA: TGTGCCAGCAGCGTAGCTGGGGGGCGGCCCCAAGAGACCCAGTACTTC.

This sequence joins TRBV5-1 and TRBJ2-5, with TRBD2 as a possible D gene (5 bases). The V and J ends lost 0 bases and 3 bases respectively, with 9 bases between them. The CDR3 extends over 14 amino acids. Germline V gives CDR1 SGHRS, CDR2 YFSETQ. The DNA for the CDR3 is TGCGCCAGCAGCTTGGGTCGGGGAAAAGAGACCCAGTACTTC. Protein sequence: CASSLGRGKETQYF.

This CDR3 reads CASSYSQQPQHF. The CDR3 nucleotides read TGTGCCAGCAGTTACTCTCAGCAGCCCCAGCATTTT. V and J are TRBV6-6 and TRBJ1-5; no definite D call. Per the germline V gene, CDR1 is MNHNY and CDR2 is SVGAGI (reference sequence). This CDR3 has 12 residues. V lost 0 bases to trimming and J lost 7 bases, with 4 bases between them.

For this clone: Its ends do not fully match the called genes, so a read error is possible. The chain couples TRBV5-1 to TRBJ1-1; 8 bases agree with TRBD1. CDR1 and CDR2 from the germline V gene are SGHRS and YFSETQ. CDR3 length: 15 residues. The CDR3 sequence: CASSPQTGVNAEAFF. The CDR3 DNA sequence: TGCGCCAGCAGCCCCCAGACAGGGGTGAACGCTGAAGCTTTCTTT.

The genes are TRBV5-1 and TRBJ2-3, with unresolved D. Trimming left V 0 bases short and J 6 bases short, with 8 bases between. The germline V gene encodes CDR1 SGHRS and CDR2 YFSETQ. CDR3 length equals 13 residues. Here the CDR3 reads CASSLARGDTQYF. In DNA, the CDR3 is TGCGCCAGCAGCTTGGCTCGTGGGGATACGCAGTATTTT.

This clone showed up just once. This sequence joins TRBV4-1 and TRBJ2-1, with D uncertain. V lost 3 bases and J lost 7, with 4 bases in between. Germline values: CDR1 MGHRA, CDR2 YSYEKL. The CDR3 totals 11 residues. CDR3 amino acids: CASSQRNEQFF. CDR3 bases: TGCGCCAGCAGCCAGCGTAATGAGCAGTTCTTC.

The gene calls are TRBV9 and TRBJ2-3; 9 bases match TRBD2. This CDR3 contains 17 residues. Germline V lookup: CDR1 SGDLS, CDR2 YYNGEE. J gave up 2 bases and V 1 base, and 8 bases lay outside the gene matches. The CDR3 coding sequence is TGTGCCAGCAGCGTAAGCCCCTTAGCGGGAGTCACAGATACGCAGTATTTT. Residues: CASSVSPLAGVTDTQYF.

V is TRBV28 and J is TRBJ1-5; the match to TRBD1 covers 10 bases. CDR1 and CDR2 from the germline V gene are MDHEN and SYDVKM. The CDR3 runs 15 residues. V lost 3 bases, J lost 5 bases, and 4 bases stayed unmatched. The CDR3 region has the DNA TGTGCCAGCAGTTTGACAGGACAGGGGGATCAGCCCCAGCATTTT. It codes for CASSLTGQGDQPQHF.

The genes are TRBV6-6 and TRBJ1-1; D is possibly TRBD1 (6 bases). The CDR3 length is 15 residues. V shed 2 bases and J shed 5 bases, with 15 bases lying between them. The V gene's germline CDR1 is MNHNY and CDR2 SVGAGI (reference sequence). In nucleotides, the CDR3 is TGTGCCAGCAGTTACCCGGGGAAGGGGGGAACTGAAGCTTTCTTT. Translated, it gives CASSYPGKGGTEAFF.

As regards this clone: At the DNA level, this CDR3 is encoded by other sequences in the same sample as well. The chain carries TRBV5-1 and TRBJ2-5, with D unresolved. In germline, CDR1 is SGHRS, CDR2 YFSETQ. V was clipped by 3 bases and J by 2 bases, with 5 bases between them. This CDR3 has 12 residues. CDR3 protein: CASSSQQETQYF. The CDR3 region has the DNA TGCGCCAGCAGCTCCCAGCAAGAGACCCAGTACTTC.

V and J are TRBV3-1 (or the pseudogene TRBV3-2) and TRBJ2-6, with D hard to call. This CDR3 spans 15 amino acids. V shed 3 bases and J shed 2 bases, with 8 bases lying between them. Looked up from germline, CDR1 is LGHDT and CDR2 is YNNKEL (reference sequence). This CDR3 is CASSHSSAGANVLTF. The CDR3 nucleotides read TGTGCCAGCAGCCATTCCAGCGCTGGGGCCAACGTCCTGACTTTC.

The CDR3 sequence: CASGVSWASGPTDTQYF. For the CDR3, the DNA is TGCGCCAGCGGGGTCAGTTGGGCTAGCGGACCCACAGATACGCAGTATTTT. The V and J genes are TRBV5-1 and TRBJ2-3; 7 bases line up with TRBD2. Germline V gene lookup returns CDR1 SGHRS and CDR2 YFSETQ. This CDR3 is built from 17 residues. V shed 7 bases, J shed 2 bases, and the junction held 16 bases outside the gene matches.

The CDR3 region has the DNA TGCGCCAGCAGCCAAGATCGGGCGGAAAAATATAATTCACCCCTCCACTTT. It codes for CASSQDRAEKYNSPLHF. This chain joins TRBV4-3 and TRBJ1-6; no clear D gene. From germline, CDR1 is LGHNA and CDR2 YSLEER. The V end lost 0 bases, the J end lost 4 bases, and 13 bases lay between the germline ends. This CDR3 comprises 17 residues.

The rearrangement joins TRBV27 to TRBJ2-1; no clear D gene. Germline CDR1 is MNHEY and CDR2 is SMNVEV (reference sequence). This CDR3 is 13 amino acids long. Between the trimmed V and J ends, which lost 7 bases and 3 bases, there was a span of 10 bases. The CDR3 DNA is TGTGCCAGCACAAGCCGAGTCTACAATGAGCAGTTCTTC. Amino acids: CASTSRVYNEQFF.

The rearrangement uses TRBV6-5 and TRBJ1-1; a weak D match, TRBD1 (6 bases). Trimming removed 0 bases at V and 8 bases at J, with 13 bases between. CDR1 is MNHEY and CDR2 is SVGAGI in the germline V gene. The CDR3 is 14 residues long. CDR3 DNA: TGTGCCAGCAGTTACTCGATACAGGGACCCGAAGCTTTCTTT. Its protein is CASSYSIQGPEAFF.

This chain joins TRBV5-1 and TRBJ1-2; D might be TRBD1 (5 bases). The CDR3 runs to 15 residues. From germline, CDR1 is SGHRS and CDR2 YFSETQ. V lost 0 bases and J 6 bases, leaving 15 bases between the germline ends. CDR3 loop: CASSLGQTVSDGYTF. CDR3 sequence (DNA): TGCGCCAGCAGCTTGGGACAGACGGTCAGCGATGGCTACACCTTC.

The rearrangement links TRBV5-4 to TRBJ1-4; D possibly corresponds to TRBD1 (5 bases). The CDR3 runs 14 residues. Germline-derived CDR1 and CDR2 are SGHNT and YYREEE (reference sequence). V was clipped by 0 bases and J by 7 bases, with 10 bases between them. In DNA, the CDR3 is TGTGCCAGCAGCTTGGGGGGCCCAAGTGAAAAACTGTTTTTT. Translation gives CASSLGGPSEKLFF.

The rearrangement uses TRBV13 and TRBJ1-2, with unresolved D. The germline CDR1 and CDR2 sequences are PRHDT and FYEKMQ (reference sequence). The CDR3 runs 14 residues. Trimming removed 0 bases at V and 2 bases at J, with 7 bases between. CDR3 DNA sequence: TGTGCCAGCAGCTTAGGCCGGACCAACTATGGCTACACCTTC. Residues: CASSLGRTNYGYTF.

The V call is TRBV3-1 (or the pseudogene TRBV3-2), the J call TRBJ1-5; unclear D gene. The CDR3 sequence is 13 residues long. Germline V lookup: CDR1 LGHDT, CDR2 YNNKEL (reference sequence). The germline V and J ends were trimmed by 0 bases and 6 bases, with 6 bases remaining between them. CDR3 region: CASSQDEGQPQHF. In nucleotides, the CDR3 is TGTGCCAGCAGCCAAGATGAGGGTCAGCCCCAGCATTTT.

This sequence joins TRBV29-1 and TRBJ2-5; D uncertain. This CDR3 comprises 13 residues. With 4 bases removed from V and 4 bases from J, the gap between germline ends came to 13 bases. Germline CDR1 is SQVTM and CDR2 is ANQGSEA. The CDR3 nucleotides are TGCAGCGTTGTGACGGGCGACCGAGAGACCCAGTACTTC. This translates into CSVVTGDRETQYF.